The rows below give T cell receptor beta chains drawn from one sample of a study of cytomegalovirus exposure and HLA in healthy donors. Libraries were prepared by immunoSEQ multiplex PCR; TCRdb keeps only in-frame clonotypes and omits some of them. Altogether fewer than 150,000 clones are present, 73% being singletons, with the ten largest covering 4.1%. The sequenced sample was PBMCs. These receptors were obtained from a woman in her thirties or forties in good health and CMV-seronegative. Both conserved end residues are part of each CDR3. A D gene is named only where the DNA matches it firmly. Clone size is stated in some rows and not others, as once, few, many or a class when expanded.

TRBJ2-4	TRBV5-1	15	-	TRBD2	TGCGCCAGCAGCTTAGCGGGGGGATCCAAAAACATTCAGTACTTC	CASSLAGGSKNIQYF
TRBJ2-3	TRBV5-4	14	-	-	TGTGCCAGCAGCTCTGGAGCTCTCACAGATACGCAGTATTTT	CASSSGALTDTQYF
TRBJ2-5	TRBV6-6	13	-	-	TGTGCCAGCACCGACAGCATTCAAGAGACCCAGTACTTC	CASTDSIQETQYF
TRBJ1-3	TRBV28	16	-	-	TGTGCCAGCAGCCCCACGCTACGGTCCTACGGAAACACCATATATTTT	CASSPTLRSYGNTIYF
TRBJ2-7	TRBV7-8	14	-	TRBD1	TGTGCCAGCAGCTCCCAGGGGGCGGTCTACGAGCAGTACTTC	CASSSQGAVYEQYF
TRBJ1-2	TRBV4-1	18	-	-	TGCGCCAGCAGCCAAGATAGGGCAGGTGCCGGGAGCTGGAGGGGCTACACCTTC	CASSQDRAGAGSWRGYTF
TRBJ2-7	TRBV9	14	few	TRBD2	TGTGCCAGCAGCGTTGGAGCGGGGGGGCACGAGCAGTACTTC	CASSVGAGGHEQYF
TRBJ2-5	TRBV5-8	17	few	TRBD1	TGTGCCAGCAGCCCCCGGGACAGGGCCACACTCAAAGAGACCCAGTACTTC	CASSPRDRATLKETQYF
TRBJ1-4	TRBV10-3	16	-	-	TGTGCCATCAGTGAGTCGTATTCAGGGGATGGGGAAAAACTGTTTTTT	CAISESYSGDGEKLFF
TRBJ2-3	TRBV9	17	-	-	TGTGCCAGCAGCTATAAACCGGGGTCCTTTAGCACAGATACGCAGTATTTT	CASSYKPGSFSTDTQYF
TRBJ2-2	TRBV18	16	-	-	TGTGCCAGCTCACCGAGCGGGACAGGCGGCACCGGGGAGCTGTTTTTT	CASSPSGTGGTGELFF
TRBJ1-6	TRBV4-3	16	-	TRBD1	TGCGCCAGCAGCCAAGACCGGACAGGGAATAATTCACCCCTCCACTTT	CASSQDRTGNNSPLHF
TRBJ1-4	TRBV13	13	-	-	TGTGCCAGCAGCTTTTCAGGCCAGGCCGGTCTGTTTTTT	CASSFSGQAGLFF
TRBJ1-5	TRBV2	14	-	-	TGTGCCAGCAGTGAACGCGGGACCAATCAGCCCCAGCATTTT	CASSERGTNQPQHF
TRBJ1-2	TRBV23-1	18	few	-	TGCGCCAGCAGTCAACCCGGGCTGTCGCGGGACTTTCCCTATGGCTACACCTTC	CASSQPGLSRDFPYGYTF
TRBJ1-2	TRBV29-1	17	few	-	TGCAGCGTTGAATCGGTTTCTGAGGTTCGGACTAACTATGGCTACACCTTC	CSVESVSEVRTNYGYTF
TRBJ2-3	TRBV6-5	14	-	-	TGTGCCAGCAGAGGGGGAGAGTGGACAGATACGCAGTATTTT	CASRGGEWTDTQYF
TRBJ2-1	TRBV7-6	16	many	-	TGTGCCAGCAGCTTAGATCGCGGGGCCTCCTACAATGAGCAGTTCTTC	CASSLDRGASYNEQFF